A selection of T cell receptor beta chains follows, all from one sample in a study of blood T cell repertoires in COVID-19. Here immunoSEQ multiplex PCR was the method, and the copy in TCRdb shows in-frame clones only, minus some. The sample yields 200,000 to 250,000 clones, under 85% seen once. The sequenced material came from peripheral blood. The source is a man younger than 45 who had recovered from COVID-19. Each CDR3 is given with its conserved first and last residue. D genes are given only for firm matches.

d_gene,j_gene,v_gene,CDR3aa
.,TRBJ1-3,TRBV28,CASAQGGSSGNTIYF
.,TRBJ1-4,TRBV5-1,CASSLVRGANEKLFF
.,TRBJ2-2,TRBV7-8,CASSLGGIGELFF
TRBD1,TRBJ1-5,TRBV4-1,CASSRMTGDQPQHF
.,TRBJ2-3,TRBV9,CASSVEGEADTQYF
TRBD1,TRBJ1-1,TRBV19,CASSRGQDRTEAFF
TRBD2,TRBJ2-5,TRBV29-1,CSVDQRGRETQYF
TRBD1,TRBJ2-2,TRBV6-2/TRBV6-3,CASSHGQDSGELFF
.,TRBJ1-3,TRBV4-1,CASSQDARNSANTIYF
.,TRBJ2-1,TRBV20-1,CSALGGLQFF
.,TRBJ1-2,TRBV5-4,CASSLDSSYGYTF
.,TRBJ2-2,TRBV11-3,CASSLDLPQGGTGELFF
TRBD1,TRBJ1-5,TRBV4-1,CASSPIDTGVQPQHF